The following is a T cell receptor (beta chain) sequence with its context. The sample belongs to a study of blood T cell repertoires in COVID-19. Study context: Italy, Spain and the United States were the sources of the convalescent and acute COVID-19 samples. Sources were T cells, B-cell-depleted T cells, or PBMCs; the material itself was cDNA or gDNA.

V was cut by 6 bases and J by 0 bases, with 11 bases left in between. Germline CDR1 and CDR2: MGHRA and YSYEKL. CDR3 length: 15 residues. Original processing notes: Amplification from reference gene primers served as the basis for estimated nucleated cell counts. This table comes from immunoSEQ multiplex PCR, and its TCRdb copy is limited to in-frame clones, with some not included. V and J calls and clone size come straight from that table; D and trimming were deduced from the DNA. The table has 150,000 or so clones, about four fifths seen once. The chain recombines TRBV4-1 with TRBJ1-4; no definite D call. The sequenced sample was peripheral blood. The TCR was taken from an older woman with acute or convalescent COVID-19. The CDR3 DNA reads TGCGCCAGCAGTGAAGAGGGAGCAACTAATGAAAAACTGTTTTTT. This translates into CASSEEGATNEKLFF.